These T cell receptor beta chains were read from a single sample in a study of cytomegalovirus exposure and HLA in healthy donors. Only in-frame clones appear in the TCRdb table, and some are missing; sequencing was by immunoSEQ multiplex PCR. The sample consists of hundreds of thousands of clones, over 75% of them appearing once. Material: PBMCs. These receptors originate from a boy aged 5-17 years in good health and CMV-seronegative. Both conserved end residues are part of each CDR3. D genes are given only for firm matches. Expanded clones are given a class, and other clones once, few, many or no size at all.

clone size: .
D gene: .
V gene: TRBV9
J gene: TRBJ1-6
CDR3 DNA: TGTGCCAGCAGCGTAGGCGTCACAGGGACCACTTCACCCCTCCACTTT
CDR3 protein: CASSVGVTGTTSPLHF

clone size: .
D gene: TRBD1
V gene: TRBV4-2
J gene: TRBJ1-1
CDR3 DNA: TGTGCCAGCACCCGGACAGGCATGAACACTGAAGCTTTCTTT
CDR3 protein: CASTRTGMNTEAFF

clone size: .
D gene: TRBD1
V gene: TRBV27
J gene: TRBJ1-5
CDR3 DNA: TGTGCCAGCAGTCCCCGGACAGGGGAGGGTGTCCCCCAGCCCCAGCATTTT
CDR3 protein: CASSPRTGEGVPQPQHF

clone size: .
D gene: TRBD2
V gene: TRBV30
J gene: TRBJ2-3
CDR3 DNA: TGTGCCTGGAGTGTCGGTAGCGGGACTAGCGCAGATACGCAGTATTTT
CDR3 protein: CAWSVGSGTSADTQYF

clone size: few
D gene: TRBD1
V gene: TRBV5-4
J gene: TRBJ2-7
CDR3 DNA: TGTGCCAGCAGCCCGGGACAGGGCTCCGAGCAGTACTTC
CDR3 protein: CASSPGQGSEQYF

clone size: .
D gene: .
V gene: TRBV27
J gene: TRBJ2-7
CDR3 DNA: TGTGCCAGCAGTTTATCTTGGACTTCCCTCGAGCAGTACTTC
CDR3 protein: CASSLSWTSLEQYF

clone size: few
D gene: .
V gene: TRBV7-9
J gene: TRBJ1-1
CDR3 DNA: TGTGCCAGCAGCATTCATCCCACTGAAGCTTTCTTT
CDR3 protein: CASSIHPTEAFF

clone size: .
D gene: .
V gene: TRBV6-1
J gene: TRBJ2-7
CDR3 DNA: TGTGCCAGCATTCCCGGGATTACCTACGAGCAGTACTTC
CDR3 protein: CASIPGITYEQYF

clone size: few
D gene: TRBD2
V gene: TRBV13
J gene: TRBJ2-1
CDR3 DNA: TGTGCCAGCACGGGGCGGGAGCCGACGGAATACAATGAGCAGTTCTTC
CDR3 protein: CASTGREPTEYNEQFF

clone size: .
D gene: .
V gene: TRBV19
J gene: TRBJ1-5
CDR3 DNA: TGTGCCAGTATGGTTAGAGATAGCAATCAGCCCCAGCATTTT
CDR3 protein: CASMVRDSNQPQHF

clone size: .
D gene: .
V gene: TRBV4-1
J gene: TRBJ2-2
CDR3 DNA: TGCGCCAGCAGCCAGACTGAGGGAAGCGACACCGGGGAGCTGTTTTTT
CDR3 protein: CASSQTEGSDTGELFF

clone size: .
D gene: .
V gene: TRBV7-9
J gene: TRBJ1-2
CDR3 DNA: TGTGCCAGCAGCGACCGGGACACCAACTATGGCTACACCTTC
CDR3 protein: CASSDRDTNYGYTF

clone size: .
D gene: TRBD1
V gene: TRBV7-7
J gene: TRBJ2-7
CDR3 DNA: TGTGCCAGCAGCTTAGGACCGGGACAGGGTTACGAGCAGTACTTC
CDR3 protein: CASSLGPGQGYEQYF

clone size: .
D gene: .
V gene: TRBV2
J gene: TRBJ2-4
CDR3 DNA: TGTGCCAGCAGTGAATTTGCGGGGCTAGCCAAAAACATTCAGTACTTC
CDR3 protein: CASSEFAGLAKNIQYF

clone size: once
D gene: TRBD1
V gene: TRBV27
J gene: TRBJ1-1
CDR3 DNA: TGTGCCAGCAGTCCCCTCCCGACAGGGGGCACTGAAGCTTTCTTT
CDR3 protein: CASSPLPTGGTEAFF

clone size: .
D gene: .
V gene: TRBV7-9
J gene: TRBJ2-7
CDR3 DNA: TGTGCCAGCAGCTTAGTAAAAGGGAGCGGCGGGGCGAACGAGCAGTACTTC
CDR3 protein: CASSLVKGSGGANEQYF

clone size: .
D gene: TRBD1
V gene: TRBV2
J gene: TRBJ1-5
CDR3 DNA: TGTGCCAGCAACGGCGGACAGGGTCAGCCCCAGCATTTT
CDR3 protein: CASNGGQGQPQHF

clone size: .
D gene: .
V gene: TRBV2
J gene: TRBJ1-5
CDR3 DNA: TGTGCCAGCAGCAAAGACAGTTTCCATCAGCCCCAGCATTTT
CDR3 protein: CASSKDSFHQPQHF

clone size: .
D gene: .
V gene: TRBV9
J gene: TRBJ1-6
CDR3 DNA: TGTGCCAGCAGCGTAGAGTCGGGTTCACCCCTCCACTTT
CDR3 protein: CASSVESGSPLHF

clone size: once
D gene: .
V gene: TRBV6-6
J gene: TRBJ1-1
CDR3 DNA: TGTGCCAGCAGTTTTTCCAGGAACACTGAAGCTTTCTTT
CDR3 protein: CASSFSRNTEAFF

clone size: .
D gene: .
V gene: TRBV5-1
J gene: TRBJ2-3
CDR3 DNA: TGCGCCAGCAGGCCACAGGGCCCAGATACGCAGTATTTT
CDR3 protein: CASRPQGPDTQYF

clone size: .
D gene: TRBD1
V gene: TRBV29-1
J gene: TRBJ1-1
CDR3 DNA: TGCAGCGTGCGACAGGGTGTCTCTGAAGCTTTCTTT
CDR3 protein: CSVRQGVSEAFF

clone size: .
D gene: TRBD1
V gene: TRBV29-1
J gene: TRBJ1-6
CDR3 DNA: TGCAGCGTTTTGACAGGGGGGAATAATTCACCCCTCCACTTT
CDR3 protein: CSVLTGGNNSPLHF

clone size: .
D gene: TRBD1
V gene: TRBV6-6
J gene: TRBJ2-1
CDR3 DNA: TGTGCCAGCAGGATCGGACAGGGTAAGATCAATGAGCAGTTCTTC
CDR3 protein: CASRIGQGKINEQFF

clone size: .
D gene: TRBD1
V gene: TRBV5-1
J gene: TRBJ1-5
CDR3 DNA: TGCGCCAGCAGAGCAGGGGGACTCAATCAGCCCCAGCATTTT
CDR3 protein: CASRAGGLNQPQHF

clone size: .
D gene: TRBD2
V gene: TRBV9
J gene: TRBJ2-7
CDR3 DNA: TGTGCCAGCAGCACCCGTCGAGCGGGAAGGTCCTACGAGCAGTACTTC
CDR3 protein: CASSTRRAGRSYEQYF

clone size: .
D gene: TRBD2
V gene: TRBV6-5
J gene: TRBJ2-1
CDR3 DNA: TGTGCCAGCAGTTCAACTAGCGGAGGTGAGCAGTTCTTC
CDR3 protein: CASSSTSGGEQFF

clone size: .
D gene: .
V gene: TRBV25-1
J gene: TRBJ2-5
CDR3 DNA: TGTGCCAGCAGTGTGAGAGGGATGGAGACCCAGTACTTC
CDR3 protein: CASSVRGMETQYF

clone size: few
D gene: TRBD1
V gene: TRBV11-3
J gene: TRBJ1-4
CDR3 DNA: TGTGCCAGCAGCTTAGTTCAGGGGGCCTCATCAGAAAAACTGTTTTTT
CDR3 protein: CASSLVQGASSEKLFF

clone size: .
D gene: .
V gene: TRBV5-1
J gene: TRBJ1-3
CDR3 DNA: TGCGCCAGCAGCTTGAGCTTCGGCACAGACTCTGGAAACACCATATATTTT
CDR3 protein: CASSLSFGTDSGNTIYF

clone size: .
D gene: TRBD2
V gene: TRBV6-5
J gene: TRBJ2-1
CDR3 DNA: TGTGCCAGCACCTCTAGCGGGGTATCCTACAATGAGCAGTTCTTC
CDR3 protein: CASTSSGVSYNEQFF

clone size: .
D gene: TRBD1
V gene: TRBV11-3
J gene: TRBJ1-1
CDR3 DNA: TGTGCCAGCAGCTCGGGTGGACAGGGAAGGAGAGCTTTCTTT
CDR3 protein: CASSSGGQGRRAFF

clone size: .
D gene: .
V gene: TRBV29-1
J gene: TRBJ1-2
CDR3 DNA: TGCAGCGTTGGGGCCGGGGACTATGGCTACACCTTC
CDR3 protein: CSVGAGDYGYTF

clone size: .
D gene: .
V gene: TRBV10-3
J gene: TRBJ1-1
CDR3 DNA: TGTGCCATCAGTGATGGGGGGTCCCTAATGAACACTGAAGCTTTCTTT
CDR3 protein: CAISDGGSLMNTEAFF

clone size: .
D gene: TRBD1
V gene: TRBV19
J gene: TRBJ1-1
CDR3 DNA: TGTGCCAGTAGTCTATACTACGAAGGGGGCAACACTGAAGCTTTCTTT
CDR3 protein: CASSLYYEGGNTEAFF

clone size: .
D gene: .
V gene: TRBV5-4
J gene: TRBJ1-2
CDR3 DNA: TGTGCCAGCAGCCACAAGCGGCCGCGCAGGGGTGACTATGGCTACACCTTC
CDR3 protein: CASSHKRPRRGDYGYTF

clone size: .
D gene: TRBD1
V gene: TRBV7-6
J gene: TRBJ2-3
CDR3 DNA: TGTGCCAGCAGTCGGGGACAGGTCCCCGATACGCAGTATTTT
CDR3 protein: CASSRGQVPDTQYF

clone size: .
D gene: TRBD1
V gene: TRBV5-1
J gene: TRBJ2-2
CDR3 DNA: TGCGCCAGCAGCACGGACAGGGGGGCGGCCGGGGAGCTGTTTTTT
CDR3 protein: CASSTDRGAAGELFF

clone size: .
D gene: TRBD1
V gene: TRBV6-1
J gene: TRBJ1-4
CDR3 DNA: TGTGCCAGCAGTGCCACCGGGACAGGGGGTGAAAAACTGTTTTTT
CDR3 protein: CASSATGTGGEKLFF

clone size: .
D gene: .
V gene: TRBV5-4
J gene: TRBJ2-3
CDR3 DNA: TGTGCCAGCAGCATGAGAGGGGGAGAGGATACGCAGTATTTT
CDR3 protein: CASSMRGGEDTQYF

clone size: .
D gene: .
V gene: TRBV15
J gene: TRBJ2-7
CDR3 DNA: TGTGCCACCAGCAGACGTCAGGGGGGAAACGAGCAGTACTTC
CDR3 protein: CATSRRQGGNEQYF

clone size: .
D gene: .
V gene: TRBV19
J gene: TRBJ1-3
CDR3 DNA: TGTGCCAGTAGTACAGGCCTATCCGGAAACACCATATATTTT
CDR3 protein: CASSTGLSGNTIYF

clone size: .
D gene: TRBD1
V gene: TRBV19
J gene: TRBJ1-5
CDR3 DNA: TGTGCCAGTATCAAAGGACAGGCTAGCAATCAGCCCCAGCATTTT
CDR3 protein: CASIKGQASNQPQHF

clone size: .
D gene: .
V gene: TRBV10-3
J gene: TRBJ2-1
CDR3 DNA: TGTGCCATCAGTGATAGGGGGGGCGGTTTGACCTACAATGAGCAGTTCTTC
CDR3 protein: CAISDRGGGLTYNEQFF

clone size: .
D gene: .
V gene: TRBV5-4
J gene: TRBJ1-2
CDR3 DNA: TGTGCCAGCAGCTTGAATGTAGCTAACTATGGCTACACCTTC
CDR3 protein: CASSLNVANYGYTF

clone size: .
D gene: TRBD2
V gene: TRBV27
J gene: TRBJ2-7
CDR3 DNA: TGTGCCAGCAGTTTGACTAGCGGGTTTTCCTACGAGCAGTACTTC
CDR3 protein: CASSLTSGFSYEQYF

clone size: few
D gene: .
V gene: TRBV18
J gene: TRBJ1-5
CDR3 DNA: TGTGCCAGCTCACCATCGGAGAATCAGCCCCAGCATTTT
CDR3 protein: CASSPSENQPQHF

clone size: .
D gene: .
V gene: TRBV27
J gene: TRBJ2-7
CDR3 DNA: TGTGCCAGCAGTCAAGACACCCTCTACGAGCAGTACTTC
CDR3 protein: CASSQDTLYEQYF

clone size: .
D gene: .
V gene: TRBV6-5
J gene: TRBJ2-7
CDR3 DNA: TGTGCCAGCAGTTTAAGCGGTCTCTCCTACGAGCAGTACTTC
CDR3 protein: CASSLSGLSYEQYF

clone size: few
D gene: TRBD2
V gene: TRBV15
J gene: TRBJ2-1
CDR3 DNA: TGTGCCACCGGGACTAGCGGGGTAGGAGAGTACAATGAGCAGTTCTTC
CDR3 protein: CATGTSGVGEYNEQFF

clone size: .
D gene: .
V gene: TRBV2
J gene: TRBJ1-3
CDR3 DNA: TGTGCCAGCAAGGACAGCCGGACCAACACCATATATTTT
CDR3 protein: CASKDSRTNTIYF

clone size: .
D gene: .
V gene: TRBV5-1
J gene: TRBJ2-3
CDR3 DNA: TGCGCCAGCAGCTTCCGGGGAAGCACAGATACGCAGTATTTT
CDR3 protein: CASSFRGSTDTQYF

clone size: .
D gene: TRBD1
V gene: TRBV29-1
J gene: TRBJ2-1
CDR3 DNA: TGCAGCGTCGGCCTGCGGGACAGGAAGCAGCAGTTCTTC
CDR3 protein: CSVGLRDRKQQFF

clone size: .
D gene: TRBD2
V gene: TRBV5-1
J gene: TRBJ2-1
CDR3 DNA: TGCGCCAGCAGCTTTCTAGCGGGTTCTCACAATGAGCAGTTCTTC
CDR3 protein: CASSFLAGSHNEQFF

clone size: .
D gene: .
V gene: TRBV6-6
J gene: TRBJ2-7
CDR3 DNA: TGTGCCAGCAGTCCGACAGGTCCCTACGAGCAGTACTTC
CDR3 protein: CASSPTGPYEQYF